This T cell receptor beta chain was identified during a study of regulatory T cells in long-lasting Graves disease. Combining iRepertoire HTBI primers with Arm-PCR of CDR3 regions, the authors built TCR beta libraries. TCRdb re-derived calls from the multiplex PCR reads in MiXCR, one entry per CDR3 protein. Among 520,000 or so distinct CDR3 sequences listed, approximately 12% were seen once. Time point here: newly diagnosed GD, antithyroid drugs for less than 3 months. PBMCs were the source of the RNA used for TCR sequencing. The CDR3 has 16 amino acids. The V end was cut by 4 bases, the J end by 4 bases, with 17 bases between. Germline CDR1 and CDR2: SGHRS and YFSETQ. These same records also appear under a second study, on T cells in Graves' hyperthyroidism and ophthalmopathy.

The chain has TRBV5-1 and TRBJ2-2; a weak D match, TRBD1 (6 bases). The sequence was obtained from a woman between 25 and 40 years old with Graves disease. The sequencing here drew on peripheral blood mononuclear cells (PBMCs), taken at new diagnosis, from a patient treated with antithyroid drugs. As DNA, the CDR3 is TGCGCCAGCAGCCCAGGGGTAATAGGAAGCACCGGGGAGCTGTTTTTT. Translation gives CASSPGVIGSTGELFF.